The 26 T cell receptor beta chains given below trace back to one sample, sequenced in a study of CXCR3-negative and CXCR3-positive naive CD8 T cells. The study, taken as a whole, reports: In CXCR3-positive naive cells, the TRB CDR3s were more hydrophobic than in CXCR3-negative naive cells.

Libraries were UMI-labeled 5' RACE TRB cDNA. Each CDR3 protein gets one entry in TCRdb, which reprocessed the 5' RACE reads and gives no DNA. This sample contains roughly 120,000 distinct CDR3 sequences. These receptors are not linked to any known antigen. Material: naive CXCR3+ CD8+ T cells from blood. Subset indicated: CD45RO-CCR7+CD27+CD95- naive CD8+ T cells expressing CXCR3 (TNR3+). Every receptor here comes from a human donor in good health. Some clones in this sample may be carry-over from other donors' samples.

The genes are TRBV3-1 and TRBJ1-1; the D call of TRBD1 rests on TCRdb alone, since no DNA is present to check it. The germline V gene has CDR1 LGHDT and CDR2 YNNKEL (reference sequence). This CDR3 region has 15 residues. The CDR3 reads CASSQDEGFNTEAFF.

This chain uses TRBV6-5 with TRBJ2-1. The CDR3 has 12 residues. Per germline, CDR1 MNHEY and CDR2 SVGAGI. CDR3 sequence: CASSTVFNEQFF.

The rearrangement links TRBV28 to TRBJ2-5; TCRdb reports TRBD1, a call that lacks DNA to check it against. Germline V gene lookup returns CDR1 MDHEN and CDR2 SYDVKM. The CDR3 length is 15 residues. The CDR3 sequence: CASSPGDRVRETQYF.

The gene calls are TRBV7-9 and TRBJ1-2; TCRdb designates TRBD1, a call that cannot be tested without DNA. Germline loops: CDR1 SEHNR, CDR2 FQNEAQ (reference sequence). The CDR3 runs 17 residues. CDR3 protein: CASSSFVRGRSVYGYTF.

J is TRBJ1-6 and V is TRBV11-2. The CDR3 totals 16 residues. The germline V gene encodes CDR1 SGHAT and CDR2 FQNNGV. CDR3 in amino acids: CASSGPTGLYNSPLHF.

CDR3 sequence reads: CSVAGGQETQYF. The chain recombines TRBV29-1 with TRBJ2-5; TCRdb returns TRBD2, unconfirmable since there is no DNA. CDR1 and CDR2 (germline): SQVTM, ANQGSEA. This CDR3 is 12 amino acids long.

This chain links TRBV20-1 with TRBJ2-7; TCRdb names TRBD2, which stays unverified in the absence of DNA. The CDR3 consists of 15 residues. Germline values: CDR1 DFQATT, CDR2 SNEGSKA (reference sequence). CDR3 in amino acids: CSAGLTGTSGYEQYF.

The CDR3 spells CASGTGYYYGYTF. The chain links TRBV10-1 to TRBJ1-2; without DNA, the TCRdb call of TRBD1 cannot be checked. The CDR3 is made up of 13 amino acids. Germline CDR1 WNHNN, CDR2 SYGVQD (reference sequence).

The V gene is TRBV7-3, the J gene TRBJ2-1; the TCRdb call, TRBD2, lacks DNA for checking. CDR3 length equals 16 residues. Looked up from germline, CDR1 is SGHTA and CDR2 is FQGTGA. The CDR3 reads CASSPGAGAAFNEQLF.

This rearrangement joins TRBV5-5 to TRBJ2-1; TCRdb's D gene call, TRBD1, goes unchecked for lack of DNA. This CDR3 has 14 amino acids. CDR1 is SGHKS, CDR2 YYEKEE, per germline (reference sequence). CDR3 residues: CASSPGTVYNEQFF. The full variable domain, with the rest looked up from reference TRBV5-5 and TRBJ2-1, is DAGVTQSPTHLIKTRGQQVTLRCSPISGHKSVSWYQQVLGQGPQFIFQYYEKEERGRGNFPDRFSARQFPNYSSELNVNALLLGDSALYLCASSPGTVYNEQFFGPGTRLTVL.

This chain joins TRBV12-5 and TRBJ2-3; TCRdb picks TRBD1, but there is no DNA to check that call. CDR1 is LGHNT, CDR2 FRNRAP, per germline. There are 11 residues in the CDR3. CDR3 protein: CASSWADTQYF.

The chain links TRBV12-3 or TRBV12-4 to TRBJ2-1; there is no DNA to check the TCRdb D call of TRBD2. The CDR3 extends over 15 amino acids. The CDR3: CASSLYGMDFNEQFF.

The V call is TRBV12-3 or TRBV12-4, the J call TRBJ2-5; TCRdb gives TRBD1 as the D gene, but with no DNA this cannot be confirmed. The CDR3 is 16 amino acids. CDR3 in amino acids: CASSLDDRGPSETQYF.

V usage is TRBV20-1 and J usage is TRBJ1-5. This CDR3 is 13 amino acids long. CDR1 and CDR2 (germline): DFQATT, SNEGSKA (reference sequence). CDR3 sequence reads: CSAREEYNQPQHF.

The J gene is TRBJ2-1, the V gene TRBV19; lacking DNA, the TRBD2 call made by TCRdb goes unchecked. The CDR3 is 16 residues long. Per the germline V gene, CDR1 is LNHDA and CDR2 is SQIVND (reference sequence). This CDR3 is CASSTTPSGGGNEQFF. Full variable domain (rest looked up from reference TRBV19 and TRBJ2-1): DGGITQSPKYLFRKEGQNVTLSCEQNLNHDAMYWYRQDPGQGLRLIYYSQIVNDFQKGDIAEGYSVSREKKESFPLTVTSAQKNPTAFYLCASSTTPSGGGNEQFFGPGTRLTVL.

CDR3 sequence reads: CASSPGDRTGELFF. This chain uses TRBV4-3 with TRBJ2-2; there is no DNA to check the TCRdb D call of TRBD1. Per germline, CDR1 LGHNA and CDR2 YSLEER. The CDR3 spans 14 residues.

This chain uses TRBV9 with TRBJ2-7. Per germline, CDR1 SGDLS and CDR2 YYNGEE. The CDR3 covers 13 residues. CDR3 residues: CASSVGQNYEQYF.

This chain connects TRBV7-9 to TRBJ2-5; as DNA is missing, the TRBD2 call by TCRdb cannot be tested. Germline V gene lookup returns CDR1 SEHNR and CDR2 FQNEAQ (reference sequence). There are 18 residues in the CDR3. The CDR3 loop is CASSPTHLLAGELETQYF. Variable domain in full (rest from reference TRBV7-9 and TRBJ2-5): DTGVSQNPRHKITKRGQNVTFRCDPISEHNRLYWYRQTLGQGPEFLTYFQNEAQLEKSRLLSDRFSAERPKGSFSTLEIQRTEQGDSAMYLCASSPTHLLAGELETQYFGPGTRLLVL.

V gene TRBV5-6 combines with J gene TRBJ2-5; TCRdb's D call of TRBD1 is untestable without DNA. The V gene's germline CDR1 is SGHDT and CDR2 YYEEEE. The CDR3 consists of 16 residues. The CDR3 loop reads CASSLAAGGQSETQYF. The full variable domain, rest sourced from reference TRBV5-6 and TRBJ2-5, is DAGVTQSPTHLIKTRGQQVTLRCSPKSGHDTVSWYQQALGQGPQFIFQYYEEEERQRGNFPDRFSGHQFPNYSSELNVNALLLGDSALYLCASSLAAGGQSETQYFGPGTRLLVL.

This chain uses TRBV29-1 with TRBJ2-3. Per germline, CDR1 SQVTM and CDR2 ANQGSEA. The CDR3 totals 13 residues. CDR3 loop: CSPYYSNTDTQYF.

The rearrangement links TRBV18 to TRBJ2-3. The CDR3 spans 14 residues. Germline V lookup: CDR1 KGHSH, CDR2 LQKENI. CDR3 loop: CASSLPGEADTQYF.

The chain employs TRBV20-1 and TRBJ2-1. This CDR3 has 14 residues. The germline V gene encodes CDR1 DFQATT and CDR2 SNEGSKA (reference sequence). The CDR3 spells CSAPQSKPYNEQFF.

The genes are TRBV15 and TRBJ2-5; lacking DNA, the TRBD1 call made by TCRdb goes unchecked. This CDR3 is 13 amino acids long. Germline values: CDR1 LNHNV, CDR2 YYDKDF (reference sequence). The CDR3 sequence is CATSPGDAETQYF.

The gene calls are TRBV28 and TRBJ1-5. The CDR3 loop spans 13 amino acids. In germline, CDR1 is MDHEN, CDR2 SYDVKM. The CDR3 region is CASSLYKNQPQHF. The full variable domain, with the rest looked up from reference TRBV28 and TRBJ1-5, is DVKVTQSSRYLVKRTGEKVFLECVQDMDHENMFWYRQDPGLGLRLIYFSYDVKMKEKGDIPEGYSVSREKKERFSLILESASTNQTSMYLCASSLYKNQPQHFGDGTRLSIL.

The chain couples TRBV30 to TRBJ1-1; lacking DNA, the TRBD1 call made by TCRdb goes unchecked. Germline V gene data show CDR1 as GTSNPN and CDR2 as SVGIG (reference sequence). The CDR3 runs to 12 residues. CDR3 protein: CAWATGRTEAFF.

The V gene is TRBV5-1, the J gene TRBJ2-7; TCRdb indicates TRBD2, and absent DNA this call remains unverified. The V gene's germline CDR1 is SGHRS and CDR2 YFSETQ. The CDR3 covers 19 residues. Here the CDR3 reads CASSLAVREEGPFPYEQYF.